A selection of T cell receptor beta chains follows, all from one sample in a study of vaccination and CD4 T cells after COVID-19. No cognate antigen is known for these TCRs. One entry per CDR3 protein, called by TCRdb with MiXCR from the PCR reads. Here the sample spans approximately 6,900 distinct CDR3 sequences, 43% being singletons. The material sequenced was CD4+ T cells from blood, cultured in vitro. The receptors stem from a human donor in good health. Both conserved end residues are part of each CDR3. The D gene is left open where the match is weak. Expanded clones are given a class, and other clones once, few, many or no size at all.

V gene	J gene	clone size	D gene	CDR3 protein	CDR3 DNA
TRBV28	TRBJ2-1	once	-	CASSFGVGAYNEQFF	TGTGCCAGCAGTTTCGGGGTGGGGGCTTACAATGAGCAGTTCTTC
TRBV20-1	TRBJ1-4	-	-	CSVEGETNEKLFF	TGCAGTGTTGAGGGGGAAACTAATGAAAAACTGTTTTTT
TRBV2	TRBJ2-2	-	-	CASRQAPGELFF	TGTGCCAGCAGACAGGCCCCCGGGGAGCTGTTTTTT
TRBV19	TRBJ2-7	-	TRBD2	CASSSNRGLASYEQYF	TGTGCCAGTAGTTCAAACCGGGGACTAGCCTCCTACGAGCAGTACTTC
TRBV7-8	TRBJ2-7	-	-	CASRKDQPSYEQHF	TGTGCCAGCAGAAAGGACCAACCCTCCTACGAGCAGCACTTC
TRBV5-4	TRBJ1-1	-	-	CASSLAPHDTEAFF	TGTGCCAGCAGCTTGGCGCCACATGACACTGAAGCTTTCTTT
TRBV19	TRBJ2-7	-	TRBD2	CASKLTGAGEQYF	TGTGCCAGTAAGCTTACGGGAGCGGGAGAGCAGTACTTC
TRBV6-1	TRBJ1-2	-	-	CASSATSGPSYGYTF	TGTGCCAGCAGTGCGACGTCAGGGCCGTCCTATGGCTACACCTTC
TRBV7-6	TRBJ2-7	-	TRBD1	CASSDSPGTGANEQYF	TGTGCCAGCAGCGACTCCCCCGGGACAGGGGCAAACGAGCAGTACTTC
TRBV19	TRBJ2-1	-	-	CASSIDGFLGQFF	TGTGCCAGTAGTATAGATGGATTCCTGGGGCAGTTCTTC
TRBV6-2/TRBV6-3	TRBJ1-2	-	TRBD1	CATTADRGYGYTF	TGTGCCACCACCGCGGACAGGGGTTATGGCTACACCTTC
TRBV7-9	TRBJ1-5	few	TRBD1	CASSSATGVGNQPQHF	TGTGCCAGCAGCTCGGCAACAGGGGTTGGCAATCAGCCCCAGCATTTT
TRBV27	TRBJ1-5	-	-	CASSLIGLGNQPQHF	TGTGCCAGCAGTTTGATCGGGTTGGGCAATCAGCCCCAGCATTTT
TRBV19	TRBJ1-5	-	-	CASSNTAVSAGKGHSNQPQHF	TGTGCCAGTAGTAACACGGCGGTATCGGCAGGGAAGGGCCATAGCAATCAGCCCCAGCATTTT
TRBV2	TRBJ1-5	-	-	CASSEEVYQPQHF	TGTGCCAGCAGTGAAGAGGTTTATCAGCCCCAGCATTTT